This T cell receptor beta chain stems from a study of metastatic and nonmetastatic thyroid tumors (dated by TCRdb to the early 2020s). In terms of the full investigation: For patients with malignant and with benign thyroid disease, the researchers compared repertoires between peripheral blood samples and tumor or nodule tissue samples. Results and caveats for the whole study, not just this receptor: TCR beta diversity was reported as significantly higher in malignant tumors than in benign nodules, in both blood and tumor samples.

No treatment had been received by any patient before thyroid surgery. Patient clinical samples collected from about 2011 to 2018 were retrospectively analysed using T-cell receptor beta sequencing. Note on this clone: The clone's antigen remains unknown. No base qualities exist here, and no much larger clone lies one base off it.

Libraries were constructed by PCR. Instrument on record: Illumina HiSeq 4000. High-throughput sequencing was used to profile the TCR beta-chain CDR3 region of every patient. The authors processed their data as follows. A classifier to discriminate distant-metastatic papillary thyroid cancer patients was built from CDR3 differences across clinicopathological groups. To measure repertoire diversity the researchers used the Shannon index, while the Morisita-Horn index served to gauge how similar the tumor and blood repertoires were. TCRdb reprocessing: public reads trimmed at Q25 with fastp, clones called with MiXCR, in-frame beta chains kept. What appears here as the V and J calls and clone size reflects TCRdb's work, not the paper's. This sample lists over 5,000 clones; around 19% were detected once. Approximately 6.4% of the sample comes from the top ten. Reading the germline V gene gives CDR1 SGHRS and CDR2 YFSETQ. Germline trimming: 4 bases from V, 5 bases from J; junction bases outside gene matches: 9. The CDR3 goes from the cysteine to the phenylalanine over 15 residues. The DNA shown is the 45-base CDR3, in frame from base 1.

The sequence came from a female donor with papillary thyroid cancer or a benign thyroid nodule (not recorded which). Some clones in this sample may be carry-over from other donors' samples. The sample taken for sequencing was adjacent normal tissue. Recombination linked TRBV5-1 to TRBJ1-1; 9 of the junction bases match TRBD1. The DNA sequence is given as TGCGCCAGCAGCGGGACAGGGCTCGAAGGAACTGAAGCTTTCTTT. It codes for CASSGTGLEGTEAFF.